The rows below give T cell receptor beta chains drawn from one sample of a study of cytomegalovirus exposure and HLA in healthy donors. The protocol was immunoSEQ multiplex PCR, while the TCRdb copy is restricted to in-frame clones and leaves out a portion. The data show around 54,000 clones, less than 85% seen once. The sequencing sample was made of PBMCs. The receptor source for this set is a woman aged 18-30 years in good health and CMV-seronegative. Both conserved end residues are part of each CDR3. The D gene is left open where the match is weak. Clone size is shown for a subset of rows, as once, few, many or a class of expanded clone.

clone size	V gene	J gene	D gene	CDR3 DNA	CDR3 protein
.	TRBV7-2	TRBJ1-2	.	TGTGCCAGCAGCTTAGTCCCCCAGGGGTCCTATGGCTACACCTTC	CASSLVPQGSYGYTF
.	TRBV16	TRBJ2-5	TRBD1	TGTGCCAGCAGCCAATCGGCAGTTTATGGGCAGGGGGAAGAGACCCAGTACTTC	CASSQSAVYGQGEETQYF
.	TRBV30	TRBJ2-1	TRBD2	TGTGCATCGAATGGACTAGCGGGAGGGGGGCAGTTCTTC	CASNGLAGGGQFF
.	TRBV28	TRBJ1-1	.	TGTGCCAGCAATAACGCCGGGGGGGGCCGTAACACTGAAGCTTTCTTT	CASNNAGGGRNTEAFF
.	TRBV7-8	TRBJ1-6	TRBD1	TGTGCCAGCAGCTGGCCCCCGGGACAGGGGACAGATTCACCCCTCCACTTT	CASSWPPGQGTDSPLHF
.	TRBV28	TRBJ1-4	TRBD1	TGTGCCAGCAGCAGGGACAGTGATAATGAAAAACTGTTTTTT	CASSRDSDNEKLFF
.	TRBV19	TRBJ2-5	TRBD2	TGTGCCAGTAGTATGCTAGCGGAAGAGACCCAGTACTTC	CASSMLAEETQYF
.	TRBV19	TRBJ2-7	.	TGTGCCAGTAGTATAAGGGGGTACGAGCAGTACTTC	CASSIRGYEQYF
.	TRBV9	TRBJ1-5	TRBD1	TGTGCCAGCAGCGTAGGGGGTGGGAGGACAGGGGGGAATTGGGGTCAGCCCCAGCATTTT	CASSVGGGRTGGNWGQPQHF
once	TRBV6-6	TRBJ2-3	.	TGTGCCAGCAGTTTGGAGGGTATAGGCACAGATACGCAGTATTTT	CASSLEGIGTDTQYF
.	TRBV19	TRBJ2-1	TRBD1	TGTGCCAGTAGTATGGGGACAGGGGTGGACACTGAGCAGTTCTTC	CASSMGTGVDTEQFF
.	TRBV9	TRBJ2-2	.	TGTGCCAGCAGCCCAGGGATCGGGACCGGGGAGCTGTTTTTT	CASSPGIGTGELFF
.	TRBV29-1	TRBJ2-1	TRBD2	TGCAGCGTGCCCGGACTAGCGGGAGGGGAGGAGGGCTACAATGAGCAGTTCTTC	CSVPGLAGGEEGYNEQFF
once	TRBV27	TRBJ2-7	TRBD2	TGTGCCAGCAGTAGACTAGCGGGAGGCCTCCGGTACGAGCAGTACTTC	CASSRLAGGLRYEQYF
.	TRBV6-1	TRBJ2-3	TRBD2	TGTGCCAGCAGTGAGACTAGCGGGAGTGCAGATACGCAGTATTTT	CASSETSGSADTQYF
.	TRBV19	TRBJ2-7	TRBD2	TGTGCCAGTAGTATGGGGGGGTACGCCGAGCAGTACTTC	CASSMGGYAEQYF
.	TRBV4-2	TRBJ2-7	TRBD2	TGTGCCAGCGGTTTGAATAGCGGGAGGTCTGGCGGCGAGCAGTACTTC	CASGLNSGRSGGEQYF
.	TRBV6-6	TRBJ1-1	.	TGTGCCAGCAGGGCGACAGGTGTCACTGAAGCTTTCTTT	CASRATGVTEAFF
.	TRBV19	TRBJ1-1	TRBD1	TGTGCCAGCCGCACAGGGGAGGAAACTGAAGCTTTCTTT	CASRTGEETEAFF
.	TRBV5-1	TRBJ1-3	.	TGCGCCAGCAGCGCACTTCCCCGCTGCCTATATTTT	CASSALPRCLYF
.	TRBV28	TRBJ2-1	TRBD2	TGTGCCAGCTCCACCCGGCTAGCGGGACATGAGCAGTTCTTC	CASSTRLAGHEQFF
.	TRBV19	TRBJ1-5	TRBD1	TGTGCCAGTAGCTATAGGACAGGGATATACAATCAGCCCCAGCATTTT	CASSYRTGIYNQPQHF
.	TRBV10-3	TRBJ1-2	TRBD1	TGTGCCATCAGTGAGTCGACAGGGGGAAATTATGGCTACACCTTC	CAISESTGGNYGYTF
.	TRBV9	TRBJ2-5	TRBD1	TGTGCCAGCAGCTTGACAGGGGGAGGAGAGACCCAGTACTTC	CASSLTGGGETQYF
.	TRBV2	TRBJ2-3	TRBD2	TGTGCCAGCTCCTGGCGGGGGAGTATTGATACGCAGTATTTT	CASSWRGSIDTQYF
.	TRBV7-9	TRBJ1-5	.	TGTGCCAGCAGCTCAATCAAGGACTCGCTATATGATCAGCCCCAGCATTTT	CASSSIKDSLYDQPQHF
.	TRBV6-6	TRBJ2-3	TRBD1	TGTGCCAGTACAGGGGGCACAGATACGCAGTATTTT	CASTGGTDTQYF
.	TRBV27	TRBJ2-2	TRBD1	TGTGCCAGCAGTTTCAGAGGACAGGGGGCGGGTACCACCGGGGAGCTGTTTTTT	CASSFRGQGAGTTGELFF
.	TRBV19	TRBJ2-3	.	TGTGCCAGTAGGGGACTGATCACAGATACGCAGTATTTT	CASRGLITDTQYF